This T cell receptor (beta chain) is from a study of blood T cell repertoires in COVID-19. Study overall: The analysed material was cDNA or gDNA that came from T cells, B-cell-depleted T cells, or PBMCs.

Per the study methods: It was from reference gene primer amplification that nucleated cell counts were estimated. Sequencing used immunoSEQ multiplex PCR; TCRdb keeps in-frame clones, though not all of them. The DNA was the basis for D and trimming; V, J and clone size are from that table. The repertoire holds approximately 150,000 clones, with around 84% as singletons. The germline CDR1 and CDR2 sequences are SGHTA and FQGTGA. The CDR3 contains 16 residues. The trim removed 5 bases at V and 5 bases at J, leaving 6 bases unmatched. What was sequenced was peripheral blood. This chain joins TRBV7-3 and TRBJ2-5; 15 nucleotides agree with TRBD2. This receptor was identified in a man between 40 and 49 years old with acute or convalescent COVID-19. CDR3 residues: CASSAGLAGGMETQYF. CDR3 nucleotides: TGTGCCAGCAGCGCGGGACTAGCGGGGGGCATGGAGACCCAGTACTTC.